The 19 T cell receptor beta chains listed next were all sequenced from one sample in a study of blood T cells in healthy people across ages. Alongside a J-beta primer mix, a sample-barcoded 5' primer served in a second PCR lasting about 7 to 12 cycles. One entry per CDR3 protein results from TCRdb running MiXCR on the 5' RACE reads. The table includes around 1,000,000 distinct CDR3 sequences, roughly two fifths detected once. Sequenced sample: blood. These receptor sequences come from a man aged 18-30 years in good health.

The genes are TRBV7-2 and TRBJ1-5, with 7 bases aligning to TRBD1. The V gene's germline CDR1 is SGHTA and CDR2 FQGNSA. V was pared by 5 bases and J by 1 base, with 8 bases of the junction left unmatched. This CDR3 region has 16 residues. CDR3 in DNA: TGTGCCAGCAGCACAAGACAGGGAGGGAGCAATCAGCCCCAGCATTTT. It yields the protein CASSTRQGGSNQPQHF. Based on the CDR3 plus reference TRBV7-2 and TRBJ1-5, the full variable domain is GAGVSQSPSNKVTEKGKDVELRCDPISGHTALYWYRQSLGQGLEFLIYFQGNSAPDKSGLPSDRFSAERTGGSVSTLTIQRTQQEDSAVYLCASSTRQGGSNQPQHFGDGTRLSIL.

The J gene is TRBJ1-5, the V gene TRBV6-5; 10 positions agree with TRBD1. The CDR3 length is 16 residues. CDR1 is MNHEY, CDR2 SVGAGI, per germline. V was pared by 5 bases and J by 8 bases, with 12 bases of the junction left unmatched. CDR3 sequence: CASSGSRQGAWEPQHF. The CDR3 DNA reads as TGTGCCAGCAGTGGCTCGAGACAGGGGGCTTGGGAGCCCCAGCATTTT.

This clonotype has a handful of counts. The chain employs TRBV29-1 and TRBJ1-1; a weak D match, TRBD1 (5 bases). Trimming removed 6 bases from V and 6 bases from J, with 20 bases in between. The germline V gene has CDR1 SQVTM and CDR2 ANQGSEA. The CDR3 spans 14 residues. The CDR3 DNA is TGCAGCGTAGAGGGACTCCTCAGGGCCGCTGAAGCTTTCTTT. This codes for CSVEGLLRAAEAFF.

This clonotype was observed many times. The genes are TRBV4-2 and TRBJ2-3; 11 bases map to TRBD2. V was pared by 0 bases and J by 9 bases, with 20 bases of the junction left unmatched. The CDR3 spans 20 residues. The germline gives CDR1 LGHNA, CDR2 YNFKEQ. CDR3: CASSQDPATSGAPSRDTQYF. CDR3 DNA: TGTGCCAGCAGCCAAGATCCCGCGACTAGCGGGGCGCCATCCCGGGACACGCAGTATTTT.

This clonotype was found a few times. The limits of the CDR3 on the DNA are not certain, so only TCRdb's listed CDR3 is given. J is TRBJ1-1 and V is TRBV12-3 or TRBV12-4. The CDR3 is 15 residues long, ends included. This CDR3 is CASRPSGRGGTEAFF.

The chain couples TRBV7-2 to TRBJ2-7, with TRBD2 identical over 7 bases. Germline loops: CDR1 SGHTA, CDR2 FQGNSA. V trimming: 7 bases; J trimming: 2 bases; junction bases outside the gene matches: 8. The CDR3 spans 14 residues. CDR3 DNA sequence: TGTGCCAGCACCATTGAGCGGGGACCCTACGAGCAGTACTTC. This gives the protein CASTIERGPYEQYF.

The chain recombines TRBV5-1 with TRBJ1-2, with no clear D. The CDR3 length is 14 residues. Germline lookup yields CDR1 SGHRS and CDR2 YFSETQ. V lost 3 bases and J lost 5, with 14 bases in between. The CDR3 bases are TGCGCCAGCAGCTACGAGTCCTCTGAATATGGCTACACCTTC. It translates to CASSYESSEYGYTF.

Only a few counts were recorded for this clonotype. This chain joins TRBV21-1 and TRBJ1-1. TRBV21-1 is listed as a pseudogene. This CDR3 contains 16 residues. The CDR3 DNA reads TGTGCCAGCAGCAAAGCGGTCCGTCGTTTAGACACTGAAGCTTTCTTT. Residues: CASSKAVRRLDTEAFF.

The genes are TRBV6-2 or TRBV6-3 and TRBJ1-1; a possible D gene is TRBD1 (5 bases). V was trimmed by 10 bases and J by 2 bases, leaving 20 bases between them. The length of the CDR3 is 15 residues. Germline-derived CDR1 and CDR2 are MNHEY and SVGEGT. The CDR3 loop is CANRPISGANTEAFF. DNA of the CDR3: TGTGCCAACAGACCGATATCCGGGGCTAACACTGAAGCTTTCTTT.

V and J are TRBV4-2 and TRBJ1-1; D ambiguous. The CDR3 covers 15 residues. Germline values: CDR1 LGHNA, CDR2 YNFKEQ. Trimming left V 5 bases short and J 5 bases short, with 18 bases between. In nucleotides, the CDR3 is TGTGCCAGCAGCTCGCACCGGGTTCCTGGGACTGAAGCTTTCTTT. Protein sequence: CASSSHRVPGTEAFF.

At least ten counts were recorded for this clonotype. V gene TRBV10-3 combines with J gene TRBJ2-3, with TRBD1 identical over 8 bases. Losses at the gene ends were 6 bases for V and 6 bases for J; bases not matched to a gene: 5. Germline CDR1 ENHRY, CDR2 SYGVKD. The CDR3 has 13 residues. CDR3 loop: CAIRGTGEDTQYF. The CDR3 DNA reads TGTGCCATCAGGGGGACAGGAGAGGATACGCAGTATTTT.

The V and J genes are TRBV27 and TRBJ2-1; 7 nucleotides line up with TRBD1. The CDR3 sequence is 14 residues long. The ends lost 7 bases at V and 10 bases at J; junction bases unmatched: 13. Germline loops: CDR1 MNHEY, CDR2 SMNVEV (reference sequence). The CDR3 region is CASMGTAISYEQFF. The DNA for the CDR3 is TGTGCCAGCATGGGGACAGCGATCTCCTACGAGCAGTTCTTC.

The chain carries TRBV6-2 or TRBV6-3 and TRBJ2-2, with D uncertain. There are 13 residues in the CDR3. Germline V gene data show CDR1 as MNHEY and CDR2 as SVGEGT. V lost 10 bases and J lost 0, with 9 bases in between. The CDR3 nucleotides read TGTGCCACACTTTACCCGAACACCGGGGAGCTGTTTTTT. Amino acids: CATLYPNTGELFF.

The rearrangement uses TRBV3-1 and TRBJ1-2, with D tentatively TRBD1 (5 bases). Germline CDR1 reads LGHDT; CDR2 reads YNNKEL (reference sequence). V shed 0 bases and J shed 7 bases, with 18 bases lying between them. The CDR3 consists of 16 residues. CDR3 protein: CASSQDLARVGGGYTF. The CDR3 DNA reads TGTGCCAGCAGCCAAGATCTTGCCAGGGTTGGTGGTGGCTACACCTTC.

In this sample, this clonotype turned up once. The chain combines TRBV5-1 with TRBJ1-4; the D gene is possibly TRBD1 (6 bases). V was clipped by 4 bases and J by 8 bases, with 21 bases between them. The CDR3 runs 16 residues. CDR1 is SGHRS and CDR2 is YFSETQ in the germline V gene. In DNA, the CDR3 is TGCGCCAGCAGCCAGGGGCCGGGGGGCGGAAGAGAAAAACTGTTTTTT. It translates to CASSQGPGGGREKLFF.

This clonotype has just a few counts. The rearrangement links TRBV20-1 to TRBJ2-3, with TRBD2 matching over 7 bases. The CDR3 is 14 amino acids. Germline CDR1 reads DFQATT; CDR2 reads SNEGSKA (reference sequence). After removal of 6 bases from V and 4 bases from J, the junction contained 10 bases not matched to a gene. This CDR3 is CSAELARRSDTQYF. In nucleotides, the CDR3 is TGCAGTGCCGAACTAGCGAGGCGGTCAGATACGCAGTATTTT.

The table lists this clonotype with many counts. The J gene is TRBJ2-3, the V gene TRBV3-1; D is perhaps TRBD2 (5 bases). Germline V lookup: CDR1 LGHDT, CDR2 YNNKEL (reference sequence). V lost 0 bases and J 1 base, leaving 14 bases between the germline ends. This CDR3 has 17 residues. The CDR3 reads CASSQEYRLAGTDTQYF. In nucleotides, the CDR3 is TGTGCCAGCAGCCAAGAATATAGGCTAGCAGGCACAGATACGCAGTATTTT.

The V call is TRBV4-2, the J call TRBJ1-2; TRBD1 might be the D (5 bases). Looked up from germline, CDR1 is LGHNA and CDR2 is YNFKEQ. V gave up 0 bases and J gave up 6 bases, with 17 bases separating them. The CDR3 totals 16 residues. The CDR3 bases are TGTGCCAGCAGCCAAGATGTGGGACTAAGGGTCGATGGCTACACCTTC. Residues: CASSQDVGLRVDGYTF.

The DNA of the CDR3 is TGCAGTGCTAGGAGCATCACGGGTAATTCACCCCTCCACTTT. This gives the protein CSARSITGNSPLHF. V usage is TRBV20-1 and J usage is TRBJ1-6; D is ambiguous. This CDR3 spans 14 amino acids. With 3 bases removed from V and 6 bases from J, the gap between germline ends came to 12 bases. The germline CDR1 and CDR2 sequences are DFQATT and SNEGSKA (reference sequence).